This T cell receptor beta chain derives from a study of beta chain features in type 1 diabetes. Of the isolated RNA, all was reverse transcribed, and so the sequenced material was expressed TCRB transcripts. Method: immunoSEQ multiplex PCR; TCRdb's copy keeps in-frame clones and lacks some. Of 640,000 or so clones in the sample, roughly 13% were seen once. Study-wide points: There was a moderate but significant shortening of TCRB CDR3s in all four CD4+ subsets of Type 1 diabetes patients.

The CDR3 contains 14 residues. Germline CDR1 SGHVS, CDR2 FQNEAQ. V was cut by 3 bases and J by 4 bases, with 7 bases left in between. Regarding this clone: Its antigen remains unidentified.

Sequenced: naive CD4+ T cells from blood. The chain is built from TRBV7-8 and TRBJ1-6; TRBD1 might be the D (5 bases). The clonotype originates from a man younger than 30 with type 1 diabetes. CDR3 residues: CASSLGGYNSPLHF. CDR3 nucleotide sequence: TGTGCCAGCAGCTTGGGGGGGTATAATTCACCCCTCCACTTT.